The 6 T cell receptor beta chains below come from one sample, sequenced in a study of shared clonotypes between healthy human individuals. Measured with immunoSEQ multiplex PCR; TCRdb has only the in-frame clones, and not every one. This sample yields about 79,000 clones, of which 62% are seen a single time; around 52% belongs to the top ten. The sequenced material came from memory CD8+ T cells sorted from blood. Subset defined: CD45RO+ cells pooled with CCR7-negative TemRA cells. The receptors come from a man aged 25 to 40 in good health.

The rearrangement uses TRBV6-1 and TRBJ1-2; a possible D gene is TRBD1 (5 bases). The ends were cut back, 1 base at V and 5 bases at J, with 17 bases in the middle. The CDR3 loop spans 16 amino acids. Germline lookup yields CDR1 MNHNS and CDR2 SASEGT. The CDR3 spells CASSEGAGRVGYGYTF. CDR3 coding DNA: TGTGCCAGCAGTGAAGGGGCAGGGAGAGTAGGGTATGGCTACACCTTC.

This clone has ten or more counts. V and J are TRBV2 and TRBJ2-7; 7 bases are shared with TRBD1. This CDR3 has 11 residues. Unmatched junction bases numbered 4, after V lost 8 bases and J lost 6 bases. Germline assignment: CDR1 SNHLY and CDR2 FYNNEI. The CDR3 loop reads CASARQGEQYF. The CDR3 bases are TGTGCCAGCGCAAGACAGGGCGAGCAGTACTTC.

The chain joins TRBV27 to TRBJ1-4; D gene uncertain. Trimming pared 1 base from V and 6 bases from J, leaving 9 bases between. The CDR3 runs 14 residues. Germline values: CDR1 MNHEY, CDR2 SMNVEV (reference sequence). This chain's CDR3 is CASSLLGPDEKLFF. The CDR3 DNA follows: TGTGCCAGCAGTTTATTAGGGCCAGATGAAAAACTGTTTTTT.

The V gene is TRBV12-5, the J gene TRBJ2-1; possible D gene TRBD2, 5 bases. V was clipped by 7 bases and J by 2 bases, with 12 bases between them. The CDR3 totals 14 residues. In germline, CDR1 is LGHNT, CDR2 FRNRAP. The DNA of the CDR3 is TGTGCTAGTGCCCTGGAGGCGGCCTACAATGAGCAGTTCTTC. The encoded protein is CASALEAAYNEQFF.

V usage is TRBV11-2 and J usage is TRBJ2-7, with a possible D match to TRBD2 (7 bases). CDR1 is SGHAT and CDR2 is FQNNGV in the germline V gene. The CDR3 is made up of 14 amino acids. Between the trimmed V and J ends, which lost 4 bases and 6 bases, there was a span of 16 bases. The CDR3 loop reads CASSSTRGRLEQYF. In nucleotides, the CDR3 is TGTGCCAGCAGCTCAACGCGGGGGCGTCTCGAGCAGTACTTC.

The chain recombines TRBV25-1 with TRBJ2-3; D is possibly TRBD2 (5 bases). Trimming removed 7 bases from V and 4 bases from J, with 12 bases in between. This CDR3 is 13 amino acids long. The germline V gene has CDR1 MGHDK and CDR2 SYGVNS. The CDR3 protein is CASTERSADTQYF. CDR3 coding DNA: TGTGCCAGCACCGAGCGGTCGGCAGATACGCAGTATTTT.